A single sample is the source of the 18 T cell receptor beta chains below, sequenced in a study of molecular identifiers for immune sequencing clone quantification. TCRdb fed the PCR reads into MiXCR, producing one record per CDR3 protein. The repertoire holds approximately 550,000 distinct CDR3 sequences, with about 25% as singletons. The sequenced sample consisted of naive CD8+ T cells from blood, with Jurkat cell RNA spiked in. Subset noted: FACS-sorted CD8+CD4-CCR7+CD45RA+ naive T cells. The source of these receptors is a human donor in good health. Some libraries in this study had Jurkat cell RNA spiked in.

The chain uses TRBV5-1 and TRBJ1-2; D perhaps matches TRBD1 (5 bases). Deletions cut 5 bases from V and 4 bases from J, with 21 bases between. The V gene's germline CDR1 is SGHRS and CDR2 YFSETQ. This CDR3 spans 16 amino acids. The CDR3 DNA is TGCGCCAGCAGTGAGGAGGGACCCCCACTCGGCTATGGCTACACCTTC. Amino acid sequence: CASSEEGPPLGYGYTF.

This clonotype was seen ten or more times. The chain links TRBV12-3 or TRBV12-4 to TRBJ2-2; D is undetermined. V lost 10 bases and J lost 5, with 17 bases in between. The CDR3 has 14 amino acids. CDR3 sequence: CATADPLRTGELFF. CDR3 coding DNA: TGTGCCACCGCGGACCCCCTCCGAACCGGGGAGCTGTTTTTT.

This clonotype was detected only a few times. The rearrangement links TRBV4-3 to TRBJ2-7; D is possibly TRBD1 (6 bases). With 0 bases removed from V and 4 bases from J, the gap between germline ends came to 13 bases. The CDR3 runs 15 residues. CDR1 is LGHNA and CDR2 is YSLEER in the germline V gene. The CDR3: CASSQEQGSEYEQYF. In DNA, the CDR3 is TGCGCCAGCAGCCAAGAGCAGGGGAGCGAGTACGAGCAGTACTTC.

The genes are TRBV5-6 and TRBJ2-1; D perhaps matches TRBD2 (6 bases). Germline V gene sequence: CDR1 SGHDT, CDR2 YYEEEE. The CDR3 is made up of 15 amino acids. V shed 9 bases and J shed 4 bases, with 20 bases lying between them. The CDR3 nucleotides read TGTGCCACCTCCTGGTTGCGGGAACCTTACAATGAGCAGTTCTTC. It codes for CATSWLREPYNEQFF.

This clonotype showed up just a few times. In nucleotides, the CDR3 is TGCGCCAGCAGCGAAGTGGAACAGGGGTATAATTCACCCCTCCACTTT. Protein product: CASSEVEQGYNSPLHF. V gene TRBV4-3 combines with J gene TRBJ1-6, with TRBD1 matching 7 bases. Germline values: CDR1 LGHNA, CDR2 YSLEER. J lost 4 bases, V lost 5 bases, and 8 bases had no gene match. The CDR3 covers 16 residues.

The chain carries TRBV20-1 and TRBJ2-7, with TRBD2 as a possible D gene (5 bases). The CDR3 consists of 16 residues. V was shortened by 0 bases and J by 2 bases, with 17 bases between the two germline ends. Germline-derived CDR1 and CDR2 are DFQATT and SNEGSKA (reference sequence). In nucleotides, the CDR3 is TGCAGTGCTAGAGATTGGAGTGGGGAGACGGCCTACGAGCAGTACTTC. Amino acid sequence: CSARDWSGETAYEQYF.

This sequence joins TRBV7-9 and TRBJ2-7, with a tentative D call TRBD1 (6 bases). The CDR3 covers 15 residues. Trimming stripped 4 bases from V and 3 bases from J, with 16 bases between. CDR1 and CDR2 (germline): SEHNR, FQNEAQ (reference sequence). CDR3 in amino acids: CASSYRDKEGYEQYF. The CDR3, as DNA: TGTGCCAGCAGCTACCGGGACAAAGAGGGCTACGAGCAGTACTTC.

The rearrangement uses TRBV27 and TRBJ2-7; D not resolved. The CDR3 sequence is 13 residues long. V was pared by 4 bases and J by 3 bases, with 10 bases between. The germline V gene has CDR1 MNHEY and CDR2 SMNVEV (reference sequence). CDR3 DNA sequence: TGTGCCAGCAGTTGGCGGCAACACTACGAGCAGTACTTC. The encoded protein is CASSWRQHYEQYF.

This clonotype was counted many times. This chain joins TRBV7-9 and TRBJ2-4; 10 bases map to TRBD2. Germline CDR1 and CDR2: SEHNR and FQNEAQ (reference sequence). The CDR3 covers 13 residues. With V trimmed by 3 bases and J by 8 bases, 1 base remained unmatched. CDR3 protein: CASSLTSGYIQYF. CDR3 bases: TGTGCCAGCAGCTTGACTAGCGGGTACATTCAGTACTTC.

This chain joins TRBV4-1 and TRBJ2-5; 11 bases are a match to TRBD2. The V gene end was trimmed by 4 bases and the J gene end by 5 bases; junction bases not matched to a gene: 15. The germline CDR1 and CDR2 sequences are MGHRA and YSYEKL. CDR3 length: 18 amino acids. The CDR3 reads CASSPPVPGLAERETQYF. DNA for the CDR3: TGCGCCAGCAGCCCGCCCGTTCCGGGACTAGCGGAGAGGGAGACCCAGTACTTC.

This clonotype was seen many times. This chain joins TRBV5-1 and TRBJ2-7; TRBD2 agrees at 10 bases. This CDR3 has 14 residues. CDR1 SGHRS and CDR2 YFSETQ come from the germline V gene. Trimming took 2 bases from V and 5 from J; bases not matched to a gene: 4. The CDR3 sequence: CASSFLAGAHEQYF. The DNA for the CDR3 is TGCGCCAGCAGCTTCCTAGCGGGAGCCCACGAGCAGTACTTC.

At least ten counts were recorded for this clonotype. The chain joins TRBV7-2 to TRBJ2-4; D unclear. V shed 3 bases and J shed 2 bases, with 11 bases lying between them. The germline CDR1 and CDR2 sequences are SGHTA and FQGNSA. CDR3 length: 15 amino acids. The CDR3 loop is CASSLEEVSKNIQYF. The CDR3 DNA follows: TGTGCCAGCAGCTTGGAAGAGGTGTCCAAAAACATTCAGTACTTC.

This clonotype was counted many times. J is TRBJ1-4 and V is TRBV5-6; 8 bases are a match to TRBD1. Germline lookup yields CDR1 SGHDT and CDR2 YYEEEE. There are 15 residues in the CDR3. The J segment lost 11 bases and the V segment lost 4 bases, leaving 13 bases of the junction unmatched. The CDR3 bases are TGTGCCAGCAGCGGAACCGGGACAGGTCTGCTCAAACTGTTTTTT. Amino acid sequence: CASSGTGTGLLKLFF.

The chain is built from TRBV7-9 and TRBJ2-7, with D tentatively TRBD2 (6 bases). The CDR3 totals 16 residues. V lost 6 bases to trimming and J lost 1 base, with 19 bases between them. Germline CDR1 reads SEHNR; CDR2 reads FQNEAQ (reference sequence). CDR3 region: CASRGGGGARSYEQYF. The CDR3 coding sequence is TGTGCCAGCAGAGGCGGTGGCGGGGCGAGATCCTACGAGCAGTACTTC.

The chain links TRBV10-3 to TRBJ2-3; D gene ambiguous. V was trimmed by 3 bases and J by 0 bases, leaving 7 bases between them. The CDR3 totals 14 residues. Germline values: CDR1 ENHRY, CDR2 SYGVKD. The CDR3 spells CAISDVTSTDTQYF. CDR3 DNA sequence: TGTGCCATCAGTGACGTCACCAGCACAGATACGCAGTATTTT.

The genes are TRBV5-6 and TRBJ1-2; 8 bases line up with TRBD1. The CDR3 runs 14 residues. V trimming: 5 bases; J trimming: 5 bases; junction bases outside the gene matches: 8. CDR1 is SGHDT and CDR2 is YYEEEE in the germline V gene. In DNA, the CDR3 is TGTGCCAGCAGGCCCACAGGGGGAATTTATGGCTACACCTTC. The encoded protein is CASRPTGGIYGYTF.

This clonotype was counted a single time. Germline and junction disagree at one end, which may indicate a read error. The chain couples TRBV7-9 to TRBJ2-7, with 13 bases matching TRBD2. Per the germline V gene, CDR1 is SEHNR and CDR2 is FQNEAQ (reference sequence). This CDR3 contains 16 residues. The CDR3 DNA sequence: TGTGCCAGCAGCCAAGGGACTAGCGGGACCTTCTACGAGCAGTGCTTC. Protein: CASSQGTSGTFYEQCF.

With respect to this clonotype: At one end the junction does not follow the germline gene, possibly because of a read error. The J gene is TRBJ2-7, the V gene TRBV4-1; D not resolved. This CDR3 is built from 16 residues. CDR1 is MGHRA and CDR2 is YSYEKL in the germline V gene. The CDR3 DNA reads as TGCGCCAGCAGCCAGGCTTCCTTCGAGTCGACCTACGAGCAGCACTTC. As protein: CASSQASFESTYEQHF.